The rows below give T cell receptor beta chains drawn from one sample of a study of PD-L1 blockade in urothelial cancer. Sequencing used immunoSEQ multiplex PCR; TCRdb keeps in-frame clones, though not all of them. The data hold some 110,000 clones, with approximately 90% observed a single time. Sequencing used PBMCs, obtained around atezolizumab (anti-PD-L1) treatment. These receptors came from a man in his sixties with urothelial cancer. The CDR3 runs from the conserved cysteine through the conserved F or W. The D gene is left open where the match is weak. Not all rows give a size; the values are once, few, many and, for expanded clones, a class.

-,-,TRBV21-1,TRBJ1-2,TGTGCCAGCAGCAAAGCACTAAGGGACTCAAGAGGGGCTAACTATGGCTACACCTTC,CASSKALRDSRGANYGYTF
-,TRBD2,TRBV25-1,TRBJ2-1,TGTGCCAGCAGTGACCCCCCTAGCGGGGGCGGGGATGAGCAGTTCTTC,CASSDPPSGGGDEQFF
-,-,TRBV6-5,TRBJ1-6,TGTGCCAGCAGTTACCAGGGGCAGAGGTCACCCCTCCACTTT,CASSYQGQRSPLHF
-,-,TRBV5-6,TRBJ2-5,TGTGCCAGCAGCTTGGCCGCGGGGCGAGAGACCCAGTACTTC,CASSLAAGRETQYF
-,-,TRBV5-1,TRBJ1-1,TGCGCCAGCAGCTTGGATAATAGGAACACTGAAGCTTTCTTT,CASSLDNRNTEAFF
once,TRBD1,TRBV14,TRBJ1-2,TGTGCCAGCAGCCAAGGGACAGGGTGGGGCTACACCTTC,CASSQGTGWGYTF
-,TRBD1,TRBV7-2,TRBJ1-2,TGTGCCAGCAGCCCAGGACAGGGGCGGAACTATGGCTACACCTTC,CASSPGQGRNYGYTF
-,-,TRBV7-3,TRBJ2-3,TGTGCCAGCAGCACTTCAGGGACAGATACGCAGTATTTT,CASSTSGTDTQYF
-,-,TRBV9,TRBJ2-3,TGTGCCAGCAGCGTAGTAGATGAGGCGCAGTATTTT,CASSVVDEAQYF
-,-,TRBV20-1,TRBJ2-5,TGCAGTGTCCGGGGGACGGAGACCCAGTACTTC,CSVRGTETQYF
-,-,TRBV18,TRBJ2-1,TGTGCCAGCTCAGCAGGGGAGGGCTCCTACAATGAGCAGTTCTTC,CASSAGEGSYNEQFF
-,-,TRBV6-1,TRBJ1-5,TGTGCCAGCAGTGTTGCTGGGGGGGAGGATCAGCCCCAGCATTTT,CASSVAGGEDQPQHF
-,TRBD1,TRBV27,TRBJ1-2,TGTGCCAGCAGTCCGGGACAGGGGAGAGGCTACACCTTC,CASSPGQGRGYTF
-,TRBD1,TRBV5-6,TRBJ2-7,TGTGCCAGCAGCTTGGGGTCAATAACAGGGGCCCACGAGCAGTACTTC,CASSLGSITGAHEQYF
-,TRBD1,TRBV7-2,TRBJ2-7,TGTGCCAGCAGCTTAGGACAGGGAGCCTACGAGCAGTACTTC,CASSLGQGAYEQYF
-,-,TRBV19,TRBJ1-3,TGTGCCAGTAGTATCACGGAGGGAAACACCATATATTTT,CASSITEGNTIYF
-,-,TRBV4-3,TRBJ2-1,TGCGCCAGCAGCCAAGACATCGGCTCCTACAATGAGCAGTTCTTC,CASSQDIGSYNEQFF
once,TRBD1,TRBV11-2,TRBJ1-2,TGTGCCAGCAGCTCCTGGGACAGGGTGGATAACTATGGCTACACCTTC,CASSSWDRVDNYGYTF
-,-,TRBV5-5,TRBJ1-1,TGTGCCAGCACCCTCTCCAGCGGAGGGCGCGTTGAAGCTTTCTTT,CASTLSSGGRVEAFF
-,-,TRBV4-2,TRBJ2-3,TGTGCCAGCAGCCAAGAAGCACAGTCCACAGATACGCAGTATTTT,CASSQEAQSTDTQYF